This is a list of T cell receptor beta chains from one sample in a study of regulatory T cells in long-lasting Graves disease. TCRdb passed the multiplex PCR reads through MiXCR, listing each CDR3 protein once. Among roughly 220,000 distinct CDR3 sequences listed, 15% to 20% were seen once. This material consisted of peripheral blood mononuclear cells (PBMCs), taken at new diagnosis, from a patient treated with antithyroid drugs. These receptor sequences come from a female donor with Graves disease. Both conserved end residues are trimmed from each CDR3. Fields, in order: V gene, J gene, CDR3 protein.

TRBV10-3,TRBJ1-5,AISAGTGVSNQPQH
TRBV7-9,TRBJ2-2,ASSPASTGELF
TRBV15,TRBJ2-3,ATSGLGTDTQY
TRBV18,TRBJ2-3,ASSRLGNTDTQY
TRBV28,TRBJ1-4,ASTGTGGEKLF
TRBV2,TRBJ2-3,ARSTGMTDTQY
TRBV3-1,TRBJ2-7,ASSQEGGYEQY
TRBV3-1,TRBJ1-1,ASSQVPNTEAF
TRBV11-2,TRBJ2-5,ASTPRDPDRRETQY
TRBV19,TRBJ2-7,ASSMALGPTVLKQY
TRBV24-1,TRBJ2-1,ATSDLSVSGTGNEQF
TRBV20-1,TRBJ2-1,SARDLFAGEQF
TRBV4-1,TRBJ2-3,ASSRPRASGTDTQY
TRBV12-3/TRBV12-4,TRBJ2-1,ASTGKTGEYNEQF
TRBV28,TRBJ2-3,ATLKTDTQY
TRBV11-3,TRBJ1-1,ASSFRGSEAF
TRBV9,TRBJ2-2,ASTGGTGELF
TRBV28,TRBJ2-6,ASRSPEHSGANVLT
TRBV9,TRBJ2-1,ASSATSSDEQF
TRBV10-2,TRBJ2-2,ASSRGPNTGELF
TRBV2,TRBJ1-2,ASSESGIGYT
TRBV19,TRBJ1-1,ASRPRGRNTEAF
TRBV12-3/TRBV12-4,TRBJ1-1,ASSLGTEAF
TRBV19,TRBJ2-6,ASSPYRSGANVLT
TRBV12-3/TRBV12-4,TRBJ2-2,ASSLGTVTGELF
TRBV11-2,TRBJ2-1,ASSRTGLAGGLNEQF
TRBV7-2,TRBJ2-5,ASSPGRSQETQY
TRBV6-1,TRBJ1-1,ASTSRDTLEAF
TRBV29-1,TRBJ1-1,SARPGTGGEGAF
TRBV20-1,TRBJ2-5,SARTGGGQETQY
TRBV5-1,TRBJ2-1,ASSLTGRPGGEQF
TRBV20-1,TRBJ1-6,SGTGGYNSPLH
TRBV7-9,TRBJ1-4,ASSHMRTGPNEKLF
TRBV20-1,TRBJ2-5,SARDRTQETQY
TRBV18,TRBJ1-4,ASSPEDRARNEKLF
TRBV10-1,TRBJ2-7,ASSVGTANSYEQY
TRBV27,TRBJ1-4,ASSLKPSGEKLF
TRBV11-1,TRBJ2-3,ASSPMAHHTDTQY